This T cell receptor (beta chain) stems from a study of T cell responses to AZD1222 COVID-19 vaccine. The study, taken as a whole, reports: The study found vaccine-associated CD4 TCRs spanning spike, dominant at 160-218 and 743-854. Repertoire samples came only from after the peak T cell response. Unmutated regions of variants are reportedly targeted by nearly half of spike-specific TCRs.

V dropped 4 bases and J dropped 9; count of bases not matched to a gene: 8. CDR3 size: 14 residues. Germline V gives CDR1 SGHDN, CDR2 FVKESK. There are a few counts of this clone. The target antigen is unknown. Assay used: immunoSEQ multiplex PCR; TCRdb lists only in-frame clones, some missing. This table holds nearly 35,000 clones, around 84% found once. This TCR was recovered from an adult who received the AZD1222 COVID-19 vaccine. The chain links TRBV14 to TRBJ2-5, with 10 bases that match TRBD2. This specimen was peripheral blood, taken 28 days after the second AZD1222 dose. The CDR3 DNA reads as TGTGCCAGCAGCCCCGGACTAGCGGAAAGCTCCCAGTACTTC. The encoded protein is CASSPGLAESSQYF.